These 15 T cell receptor beta chains originate from one sample sequenced in a study of regulatory T cells in long-lasting Graves disease. Described time point: newly diagnosed GD, antithyroid drugs for less than 3 months. From PBMCs, RNA was extracted and then used to make the TCR library. CDR3-region Arm-PCR and iRepertoire HTBI primers produced the TCR beta libraries. TCRdb reprocessed the multiplex PCR reads via MiXCR and lists one record per CDR3 protein. This sample has about 430,000 distinct CDR3 sequences, with roughly 15% found just once. In addition, the sample was reused for a study of T cells in Graves' hyperthyroidism and ophthalmopathy.

The starting material was peripheral blood mononuclear cells (PBMCs), obtained at new diagnosis, from a patient treated with antithyroid drugs. The source is a woman aged 40 to 49 with Graves disease.

This clonotype appeared many times. The rearrangement links TRBV24-1 to TRBJ2-2; D may be TRBD1 or TRBD2 (5 bases each). V lost 1 base and J 6 bases, leaving 11 bases between the germline ends. Germline CDR1 and CDR2: KGHDR and SFDVKD. The CDR3 contains 15 residues. The CDR3 protein is CATSDLSRDAGELFF. In DNA form, the CDR3 reads TGTGCCACCAGTGATTTATCCCGGGACGCCGGGGAGCTGTTTTTT.

The sample holds a few counts of this clonotype. This sequence joins TRBV6-5 and TRBJ1-2; D is undetermined. This CDR3 spans 14 amino acids. Germline lookup yields CDR1 MNHEY and CDR2 SVGAGI. Deletions cut 3 bases from V and 6 bases from J, with 14 bases between. The CDR3: CASSYSTLEDGYTF. The CDR3 DNA sequence: TGTGCCAGCAGTTATTCTACTCTGGAGGATGGCTACACCTTC.

This clonotype has ten or more counts. The chain's CDR3 is CASMTDSNQPQHF. The CDR3 region has the DNA TGTGCCAGTATGACGGATAGCAATCAGCCCCAGCATTTT. The chain is built from TRBV19 and TRBJ1-5; D gene uncertain. Looked up from germline, CDR1 is LNHDA and CDR2 is SQIVND (reference sequence). V was cut by 7 bases and J by 0 bases, with 7 bases left in between. The length of the CDR3 is 13 residues. Full variable domain (missing parts from reference TRBV19 and TRBJ1-5): DGGITQSPKYLFRKEGQNVTLSCEQNLNHDAMYWYRQDPGQGLRLIYYSQIVNDFQKGDIAEGYSVSREKKESFPLTVTSAQKNPTAFYLCASMTDSNQPQHFGDGTRLSIL.

This clonotype showed up many times. The chain is built from TRBV5-5 and TRBJ2-5, with a possible D match to TRBD1 (5 bases). There are 13 residues in the CDR3. Trimming removed 3 bases from V and 7 bases from J, with 13 bases in between. CDR1 and CDR2 (germline): SGHKS, YYEKEE (reference sequence). The CDR3 region has the DNA TGTGCCAGCAGCTATGACAGAGGAATGACCCAGTACTTC. Translated: CASSYDRGMTQYF.

V and J are TRBV4-1 and TRBJ1-1; 9 bases align to TRBD1. The germline V gene encodes CDR1 MGHRA and CDR2 YSYEKL. V dropped 4 bases and J dropped 5; count of bases not matched to a gene: 8. The CDR3 sequence is 15 residues long. CDR3 sequence reads: CASSPSQGARTEAFF. The CDR3 DNA is TGCGCCAGCAGCCCATCACAGGGGGCGAGGACTGAAGCTTTCTTT.

This clonotype has a count of ten or more. The chain recombines TRBV29-1 with TRBJ2-7; the D is unclear. The CDR3 contains 16 residues. V lost 0 bases and J lost 3, with 18 bases in between. Germline V gene sequence: CDR1 SQVTM, CDR2 ANQGSEA. Here the CDR3 reads CSVEDMGGKSGYEQYF. The CDR3 DNA reads as TGCAGCGTTGAAGATATGGGCGGTAAGTCTGGCTACGAGCAGTACTTC.

In its sample, this clonotype was seen a few times. The V and J genes are TRBV29-1 and TRBJ2-7; no reliable D call. Germline V gives CDR1 SQVTM, CDR2 ANQGSEA. V was trimmed by 2 bases and J by 3 bases, leaving 11 bases between them. This CDR3 spans 13 amino acids. CDR3 residues: CSVELATYYEQYF. CDR3 in DNA: TGCAGCGTTGAATTAGCCACATACTACGAGCAGTACTTC.

This clonotype has at least ten counts. At one boundary the junction diverges from the germline segment, which might be a read error. The chain carries TRBV7-3 and TRBJ2-1; TRBD2 might be the D (6 bases). The germline gives CDR1 SGHTA, CDR2 FQGTGA. This CDR3 is built from 13 residues. CDR3 in DNA: TGTGCCAGCAGCAACGGGAGAGGGAATGAGCATTTCTTC. This gives the protein CASSNGRGNEHFF.

This clonotype was seen at least ten times. The V gene is TRBV30, the J gene TRBJ1-6; 10 nucleotides align to TRBD1. From germline, CDR1 is GTSNPN and CDR2 SVGIG (reference sequence). The V segment lost 3 bases and the J segment 9 bases; nucleotides outside the gene matches: 8. CDR3 size: 15 residues. This CDR3 reads CAWRARGTGASPLHF. CDR3 in DNA: TGTGCCTGGAGGGCACGGGGGACAGGGGCTTCACCCCTCCACTTT.

The chain recombines TRBV7-9 with TRBJ2-1; TRBD1 matches 7 bases. CDR3 size: 17 residues. The V gene end was trimmed by 2 bases and the J gene end by 0 bases; junction bases not matched to a gene: 7. Per germline, CDR1 SEHNR and CDR2 FQNEAQ (reference sequence). The CDR3 DNA follows: TGTGCCAGCAGCTTACCCAGGGGGAGAGGCTCCTACAATGAGCAGTTCTTC. Protein sequence: CASSLPRGRGSYNEQFF.

This clonotype was detected many times. The rearrangement links TRBV11-3 to TRBJ1-2; a possible D gene is TRBD1 (6 bases). The germline V gene has CDR1 SGHNT and CDR2 YENEEA. Trimming left V 5 bases short and J 6 bases short, with 16 bases between. The CDR3 sequence is 14 residues long. The DNA of the CDR3 is TGTGCCAGCAGCCCAGGGGTTCGGGAAGATGGCTACACCTTC. Protein sequence: CASSPGVREDGYTF. Full variable domain (remainder filled in from reference TRBV11-3 and TRBJ1-2): EAGVVQSPRYKIIEKKQPVAFWCNPISGHNTLYWYLQNLGQGPELLIRYENEEAVDDSQLPKDRFSAERLKGVDSTLKIQPAELGDSAVYLCASSPGVREDGYTFGSGTRLTVV.

At least ten counts were recorded for this clonotype. The chain employs TRBV20-1 and TRBJ1-5; the match to TRBD1 covers 7 bases. This CDR3 comprises 14 residues. V lost 3 bases to trimming and J lost 3 bases; unmatched junction nucleotides: 5. The V gene's germline CDR1 is DFQATT and CDR2 SNEGSKA (reference sequence). This chain's CDR3 is CSASGGGHNQPQHF. The CDR3 nucleotides read TGCAGTGCTAGCGGAGGGGGCCACAATCAGCCCCAGCATTTT.

This clonotype was counted at least ten times. The chain joins TRBV12-3 or TRBV12-4 to TRBJ2-1, with D perhaps TRBD2 (6 bases). The CDR3 totals 13 residues. V was shortened by 5 bases and J by 3 bases, with 8 bases between the two germline ends. CDR3 nucleotides: TGTGCCAGCAGTCCCGGGGGCTACAATGAGCAGTTCTTC. As protein: CASSPGGYNEQFF.

This clonotype was seen repeatedly, ten times or more. This chain joins TRBV12-3 or TRBV12-4 and TRBJ2-3; TRBD1 or TRBD2 may be the D gene (5 bases each). With 2 bases removed from V and 3 bases from J, the gap between germline ends came to 9 bases. This CDR3 has 14 amino acids. This CDR3 reads CASSLIGETDTQYF. CDR3 nucleotides: TGTGCCAGCAGTTTAATAGGGGAGACAGATACGCAGTATTTT.

This clonotype was recorded many times. The rearrangement joins TRBV27 to TRBJ1-5; D unclear. The CDR3 has 13 residues. Trimming took off 2 bases at V and 5 bases at J, with 7 bases between the two ends. CDR1 and CDR2 from the germline V gene are MNHEY and SMNVEV (reference sequence). This chain's CDR3 is CASSLREYQPQHF. The CDR3 coding sequence is TGTGCCAGCAGTTTACGGGAGTATCAGCCCCAGCATTTT.